These 24 T cell receptor beta chains were sequenced from one sample in a study of cytomegalovirus exposure and HLA in healthy donors. TCRdb's copy holds only in-frame clones and misses some; the assay was immunoSEQ multiplex PCR. The sample includes 150,000 to 200,000 clones, approximately 89% of them seen just once. Material: PBMCs. These receptor sequences come from a man between 18 and 35 years old in good health and CMV-seropositive.

Here the CDR3 DNA reads TGCAGCGCCCCGTCCGGACAGACGAACACTGAAGCTTTCTTT. This translates into CSAPSGQTNTEAFF. The chain couples TRBV29-1 to TRBJ1-1, with a weak D call TRBD1 (6 bases). The CDR3 spans 14 residues. Per germline, CDR1 SQVTM and CDR2 ANQGSEA. Trimming cost V 7 bases and J 1 base, with 16 bases left between them.

The genes are TRBV25-1 and TRBJ1-5, with 10 bases lining up with TRBD1. Unmatched junction bases numbered 4, after V lost 5 bases and J lost 3 bases. Germline V gene data show CDR1 as MGHDK and CDR2 as SYGVNS. This CDR3 contains 15 residues. Written as DNA, the CDR3 is TGTGCCAGCAGTCCGGGACAGGGGTACAATCAGCCCCAGCATTTT. It encodes CASSPGQGYNQPQHF.

J is TRBJ2-2 and V is TRBV27, with TRBD1 matching 7 bases. CDR3 length: 13 amino acids. V was clipped by 5 bases and J by 6 bases; unmatched bases: 3. CDR1 and CDR2 (germline): MNHEY, SMNVEV (reference sequence). This CDR3 is CASSHQGAGELFF. The DNA for the CDR3 is TGTGCCAGCAGTCACCAGGGGGCCGGGGAGCTGTTTTTT.

This clone is a singleton in its sample. The genes are TRBV7-8 and TRBJ2-1, with D possibly matching TRBD2 (6 bases). The CDR3 covers 14 residues. V lost 8 bases, J lost 6 bases, and 17 bases lay in between. Germline lookup yields CDR1 SGHVS and CDR2 FQNEAQ. CDR3 in DNA: TGTGCCAGCGGAGGGGCGGGAATTAGCAATGAGCAGTTCTTC. Encoded protein: CASGGAGISNEQFF.

This chain joins TRBV7-9 and TRBJ2-7, with a weak D call TRBD2 (5 bases). The CDR3 length is 16 residues. V was trimmed by 3 bases and J by 5 bases, leaving 20 bases between them. In germline, CDR1 is SEHNR, CDR2 FQNEAQ (reference sequence). CDR3 region: CASSFFGNLQSHEQYF. The CDR3 DNA follows: TGTGCCAGCAGCTTCTTCGGGAACCTCCAATCCCACGAGCAGTACTTC.

This clone appeared once. V is TRBV7-9 and J is TRBJ2-1; perhaps TRBD1 as D (5 bases). Trimming took off 5 bases at V and 4 bases at J, with 12 bases between the two ends. Germline lookup yields CDR1 SEHNR and CDR2 FQNEAQ (reference sequence). The CDR3 is 14 amino acids. The CDR3 DNA sequence: TGTGCCAGCAGCCAGAAAGGGGTATACAATGAGCAGTTCTTC. Translating gives CASSQKGVYNEQFF.

The CDR3 coding sequence is TGTGCCAGCAGTCTGTTATCCACAGATACGCAGTATTTT. It yields the protein CASSLLSTDTQYF. V and J are TRBV2 and TRBJ2-3; D gene unclear. Germline values: CDR1 SNHLY, CDR2 FYNNEI. This CDR3 has 13 amino acids. V lost 5 bases, J lost 2 bases, and 8 bases lay in between.

The CDR3 DNA reads TGTGCCAGCAGCTTTGGGACAGGGATGGTAGAGACCCAGTACTTC. Protein: CASSFGTGMVETQYF. The rearrangement uses TRBV7-9 and TRBJ2-5; TRBD1 matches 9 bases. CDR1 and CDR2 from the germline V gene are SEHNR and FQNEAQ (reference sequence). V lost 3 bases to trimming and J lost 4 bases; unmatched junction nucleotides: 6. The CDR3 is 15 residues long.

This chain links TRBV5-1 with TRBJ1-4; 10 bases map to TRBD1. Germline CDR1 is SGHRS and CDR2 is YFSETQ. J gave up 6 bases and V 7 bases, and 3 bases lay outside the gene matches. This CDR3 comprises 13 residues. The CDR3 loop is CASSGTGDEKLFF. CDR3 coding DNA: TGCGCCAGCTCCGGGACAGGGGATGAAAAACTGTTTTTT. Variable domain in full (rest from reference TRBV5-1 and TRBJ1-4): KAGVTQTPRYLIKTRGQQVTLSCSPISGHRSVSWYQQTPGQGLQFLFEYFSETQRNKGNFPGRFSGRQFSNSRSEMNVSTLELGDSALYLCASSGTGDEKLFFGSGTQLSVL.

The gene calls are TRBV28 and TRBJ2-2; 7 positions agree with TRBD2. This CDR3 is built from 16 residues. Germline trimming cut 7 bases from V and 7 bases from J; bases unmatched to any gene: 15. Looked up from germline, CDR1 is MDHEN and CDR2 is SYDVKM. The CDR3 sequence: CASTSGSGYTGGELFF. The DNA for the CDR3 is TGTGCCAGCACTAGCGGAAGCGGATACACTGGCGGGGAGCTGTTTTTT. The complete variable domain, with remaining parts taken from reference TRBV28 and TRBJ2-2, reads DVKVTQSSRYLVKRTGEKVFLECVQDMDHENMFWYRQDPGLGLRLIYFSYDVKMKEKGDIPEGYSVSREKKERFSLILESASTNQTSMYLCASTSGSGYTGGELFFGEGSRLTVL.

This clone was observed once. The V and J genes are TRBV4-1 and TRBJ2-3; 8 positions match TRBD1. The CDR3 has 15 residues. Trimming took 2 bases from V and 1 from J; bases not matched to a gene: 2. Germline lookup yields CDR1 MGHRA and CDR2 YSYEKL. CDR3 DNA sequence: TGCGCCAGCAGCCAACGGGGACAGGGCACAGATACGCAGTATTTT. It is translated as CASSQRGQGTDTQYF.

V is TRBV29-1 and J is TRBJ1-1; no reliable D call. From germline, CDR1 is SQVTM and CDR2 ANQGSEA. The CDR3 is 13 amino acids. V was pared by 3 bases and J by 0 bases, with 8 bases between. Here the CDR3 DNA reads TGCAGCGTTGAGCGCCGTTTGAACACTGAAGCTTTCTTT. Amino acid sequence: CSVERRLNTEAFF.

The genes are TRBV4-2 and TRBJ1-1, with unresolved D. The germline V and J ends were trimmed by 4 bases and 2 bases, with 11 bases remaining between them. The germline CDR1 and CDR2 sequences are LGHNA and YNFKEQ. CDR3 size: 14 residues. The CDR3 region has the DNA TGTGCCAGCAGCCTAGATGCTAGAAACACTGAAGCTTTCTTT. Its protein is CASSLDARNTEAFF.

The chain links TRBV4-2 to TRBJ2-1; TRBD1 matches 9 bases. CDR3 length: 12 residues. The ends lost 4 bases at V and 10 bases at J; junction bases unmatched: 2. Germline CDR1 LGHNA, CDR2 YNFKEQ. For the CDR3, the DNA is TGTGCCAGCAGCCGGGACAGGGTCGAGCAGTTCTTC. As protein: CASSRDRVEQFF.

This sequence joins TRBV6-5 and TRBJ2-7, with 7 bases fitting TRBD1. Trimming took 2 bases from V and 3 from J; bases not matched to a gene: 4. Looked up from germline, CDR1 is MNHEY and CDR2 is SVGAGI. The CDR3 spans 14 residues. This CDR3 is CASSYMAGGYEQYF. Written as DNA, the CDR3 is TGTGCCAGCAGTTACATGGCAGGGGGCTACGAGCAGTACTTC.

CDR3 residues: CAISEGDPLTYEQYF. As DNA, the CDR3 is TGTGCCATCAGTGAAGGAGACCCATTAACCTACGAGCAGTACTTC. The gene calls are TRBV10-3 and TRBJ2-7; the D is unclear. From germline, CDR1 is ENHRY and CDR2 SYGVKD. The CDR3 has 15 amino acids. Trimming shortened V by 3 bases and J by 2 bases, and 14 bases separated the two germline ends.

The chain employs TRBV7-3 and TRBJ2-1; D is possibly TRBD1 (5 bases). The CDR3 extends over 15 amino acids. Deletions cut 1 base from V and 8 bases from J, with 15 bases between. The germline V gene has CDR1 SGHTA and CDR2 FQGTGA. CDR3 in amino acids: CASSLRAGKVYEQFF. For the CDR3, the DNA is TGTGCCAGCAGCTTAAGGGCAGGGAAGGTTTATGAGCAGTTCTTC.

The chain couples TRBV7-3 to TRBJ2-1; 10 bases agree with TRBD2. The length of the CDR3 is 15 residues. The germline V gene encodes CDR1 SGHTA and CDR2 FQGTGA. Trimming at V came to 4 bases and at J to 3 bases, leaving 3 bases not matched to a gene. In DNA, the CDR3 is TGTGCCAGCAGCTCTAGCGGGAGCATCTACAATGAGCAGTTCTTC. Translating it yields CASSSSGSIYNEQFF.

This sequence joins TRBV6-5 and TRBJ2-2, with D unclear. The germline V gene encodes CDR1 MNHEY and CDR2 SVGAGI. The CDR3 sequence is 15 residues long. Trimming stripped 0 bases from V and 7 bases from J, with 12 bases between. The CDR3 protein is CASSYSIPPGGELFF. The CDR3 bases are TGTGCCAGCAGTTACTCGATCCCTCCAGGCGGGGAGCTGTTTTTT.

This rearrangement joins TRBV6-1 to TRBJ2-1; the match to TRBD1 covers 10 bases. With 2 bases clipped from V and 13 bases from J, the junction kept 2 bases outside the gene matches. Germline CDR1 is MNHNS and CDR2 is SASEGT. The CDR3 loop spans 12 amino acids. DNA for the CDR3: TGTGCCAGCAGTGAACGGGACAGGGGCCAGTTCTTC. As protein: CASSERDRGQFF.

V usage is TRBV19 and J usage is TRBJ2-2, with 8 bases fitting TRBD1. J lost 4 bases, V lost 5 bases, and 3 bases had no gene match. Germline lookup yields CDR1 LNHDA and CDR2 SQIVND (reference sequence). The CDR3 is made up of 14 amino acids. The CDR3 nucleotides are TGTGCCAGTAGTTCAACAGGGGGCACCGGGGAGCTGTTTTTT. It encodes CASSSTGGTGELFF.

This chain joins TRBV19 and TRBJ2-1, with a possible D match to TRBD2 (6 bases). The CDR3 covers 15 residues. Trimming left V 4 bases short and J 4 bases short, with 14 bases between. Germline values: CDR1 LNHDA, CDR2 SQIVND (reference sequence). This CDR3 is CASSTRPGLYNEQFF. The CDR3 DNA reads as TGTGCCAGTAGTACCCGACCGGGACTTTACAATGAGCAGTTCTTC.

This chain uses TRBV4-3 with TRBJ2-1, with TRBD2 identical over 12 bases. J was trimmed by 8 bases and V by 3 bases; bases with no gene match: 5. Germline V gene sequence: CDR1 LGHNA, CDR2 YSLEER. The CDR3 consists of 15 residues. The CDR3 bases are TGCGCCAGCAGCCAGGCTAGCGGGAGGGGTGATGAGCAGTTCTTC. This codes for CASSQASGRGDEQFF.

J is TRBJ2-3 and V is TRBV7-2; the D gene is possibly TRBD2 (6 bases). Trimming stripped 2 bases from V and 2 bases from J, with 14 bases between. The CDR3 runs 16 residues. Germline V CDR1 and CDR2: SGHTA, FQGNSA. The CDR3 loop is CASSLRSGAYTDTQYF. The CDR3 DNA is TGTGCCAGCAGCTTAAGGTCGGGAGCTTACACAGATACGCAGTATTTT.